This is a list of T cell receptor beta chains from one sample in a study of radiotherapy plus CTLA-4 blockade in lung cancer. Only in-frame clones appear in the TCRdb table, and some are missing; sequencing was by immunoSEQ multiplex PCR. Of about 120,000 clones detected, about nine tenths appear once; the ten largest clones hold approximately 7%. Material: peripheral blood, obtained from a patient treated with radiotherapy plus ipilimumab. These receptors were taken from a human donor with non-small cell lung cancer that progressed on radiotherapy plus ipilimumab. CDR3s include the opening cysteine and the closing phenylalanine or tryptophan. D genes are given only for firm matches. Some rows have no size entry. The others give once, few or many, or a class for an expanded clone.

size	J	D	length	V	CDR3	DNA
.	TRBJ2-3	.	15	TRBV6-5	CASRDTALRTDTQYF	TGTGCCAGCAGGGATACAGCTTTGCGCACAGATACGCAGTATTTT
.	TRBJ1-5	.	14	TRBV4-1	CASSQAGGNQPQHF	TGCGCCAGCAGCCAAGCGGGGGGCAATCAGCCCCAGCATTTT
.	TRBJ1-2	TRBD1	14	TRBV5-1	CASSWTGANYGYTF	TGCGCCAGCAGCTGGACAGGGGCTAACTATGGCTACACCTTC
.	TRBJ1-2	TRBD1	14	TRBV9	CASSAGQGEKGYTF	TGTGCCAGCAGCGCCGGACAGGGGGAGAAGGGCTACACCTTC
.	TRBJ2-7	.	15	TRBV2	CASSERYSGEHEQYF	TGTGCCAGCAGTGAACGGTATAGCGGAGAACACGAGCAGTACTTC
.	TRBJ2-1	TRBD2	14	TRBV6-5	CASRGTSGRSEQFF	TGTGCCAGCAGGGGGACTAGCGGGAGATCTGAGCAGTTCTTC
once	TRBJ1-1	.	13	TRBV30	CAWSVRMNTEAFF	TGTGCCTGGAGTGTACGGATGAACACTGAAGCTTTCTTT
few	TRBJ1-3	.	10	TRBV2	CASSPGNIYF	TGTGCCAGCAGCCCGGGAAACATATATTTT
.	TRBJ2-5	TRBD1	13	TRBV19	CASSLDREETQYF	TGTGCCAGTAGTCTGGACAGGGAAGAGACCCAGTACTTC
once	TRBJ2-4	.	12	TRBV27	CASSSGPPIQYF	TGTGCCAGCAGTTCCGGTCCGCCCATTCAGTACTTC
.	TRBJ2-7	.	14	TRBV6-5	CASRPAGPLYEQYF	TGTGCCAGCAGACCCGCGGGTCCGCTATACGAGCAGTACTTC
.	TRBJ2-7	.	16	TRBV28	CASTLLSGKSMSEQYF	TGTGCCAGCACCCTACTGTCTGGGAAAAGCATGAGCGAGCAGTACTTC
.	TRBJ1-1	.	13	TRBV9	CASQPAENTEAFF	TGTGCCAGCCAGCCGGCAGAGAACACTGAAGCTTTCTTT
.	TRBJ2-5	.	18	TRBV5-1	CASSLHNVGPRGQETQYF	TGCGCCAGCAGCTTGCATAACGTGGGTCCCCGGGGCCAAGAGACCCAGTACTTC
once	TRBJ2-7	.	13	TRBV11-3	CASSLIPGREQYF	TGTGCCAGCAGCCTCATTCCAGGCCGGGAGCAGTACTTC
.	TRBJ1-3	.	14	TRBV2	CASSVLGTGNTIYF	TGTGCCAGCAGTGTTTTAGGGACGGGAAACACCATATATTTT
.	TRBJ1-2	TRBD1	16	TRBV5-1	CASSLGTGDLNYGYTF	TGCGCCAGCAGCCTGGGGACAGGTGACCTTAACTATGGCTACACCTTC
.	TRBJ1-1	.	13	TRBV29-1	CSVYRMANTEAFF	TGCAGCGTTTACAGGATGGCGAACACTGAAGCTTTCTTT
.	TRBJ2-2	.	15	TRBV25-1	CASRDVSVDTGELFF	TGTGCCAGCAGAGATGTTTCGGTGGACACCGGGGAGCTGTTTTTT
.	TRBJ1-2	TRBD1	15	TRBV18	CASSLGQIPNYGYTF	TGTGCCAGCTCACTGGGACAGATCCCCAACTATGGCTACACCTTC
.	TRBJ2-7	.	12	TRBV29-1	CSARTALYEQYF	TGCAGCGCCCGGACCGCCCTTTACGAGCAGTACTTC
.	TRBJ1-1	.	12	TRBV6-5	CASYGGGTEAFF	TGTGCCAGCTACGGGGGGGGCACTGAAGCTTTCTTT
.	TRBJ1-1	.	16	TRBV5-1	CASSLGGATVNTEAFF	TGCGCCAGCAGCTTGGGAGGGGCAACGGTGAACACTGAAGCTTTCTTT
.	TRBJ2-2	TRBD1	15	TRBV7-9	CASSLKGAEIGELFF	TGTGCCAGCAGCTTAAAGGGGGCGGAAATCGGGGAGCTGTTTTTT
.	TRBJ1-2	.	16	TRBV5-1	CASSLGGAAAVGGYTF	TGCGCCAGCAGCTTGGGGGGAGCGGCGGCGGTCGGTGGCTACACCTTC
.	TRBJ2-7	.	14	TRBV10-3	CAISPGGLSYEQYF	TGTGCCATCAGTCCCGGGGGACTTTCCTACGAGCAGTACTTC
.	TRBJ1-5	.	16	TRBV6-5	CASSSLGGGSNQPQHF	TGTGCCAGCAGTTCTTTGGGGGGCGGTAGCAATCAGCCCCAGCATTTT
few	TRBJ2-1	.	15	TRBV18	CASSPLDGMGNEQFF	TGTGCCAGCTCACCACTGGACGGGATGGGCAATGAGCAGTTCTTC
.	TRBJ2-6	.	16	TRBV5-1	CASTGTPLNGANVLTF	TGCGCCAGCACCGGGACACCTCTCAATGGGGCCAACGTCCTGACTTTC
.	TRBJ2-5	TRBD1	13	TRBV28	CASSWDSVETQYF	TGTGCCAGCAGTTGGGACAGTGTAGAGACCCAGTACTTC
.	TRBJ1-3	.	15	TRBV5-5	CASSRGPYSGNTIYF	TGTGCCAGCTCCCGGGGGCCCTACTCTGGAAACACCATATATTTT
.	TRBJ2-2	.	14	TRBV18	CASSRSSKTGELFF	TGTGCCAGCTCACGATCATCTAAAACCGGGGAGCTGTTTTTT
.	TRBJ1-1	.	13	TRBV7-2	CASSFGGTTEAFF	TGTGCCAGCAGCTTTGGAGGGACCACTGAAGCTTTCTTT
.	TRBJ2-7	.	13	TRBV13	CASRDSGTYEQYF	TGTGCCAGCAGGGACAGTGGTACCTACGAGCAGTACTTC
once	TRBJ2-2	.	12	TRBV2	CATGQNTGELFF	TGTGCCACGGGACAGAACACCGGGGAGCTGTTTTTT
.	TRBJ2-4	.	13	TRBV29-1	CSVRGRAKNIQYF	TGCAGCGTTCGTGGCAGGGCCAAAAACATTCAGTACTTC
once	TRBJ2-7	TRBD2	16	TRBV9	CASSPRGGGSSYEQYF	TGTGCCAGCAGCCCGCGGGGGGGTGGAAGCTCCTACGAGCAGTACTTC
once	TRBJ2-7	.	11	TRBV30	CAWSSLGEQYF	TGTGCCTGGAGTAGCCTGGGCGAGCAGTACTTC
.	TRBJ1-1	.	14	TRBV4-2	CASSQEGGRDEAFF	TGTGCCAGCAGCCAAGAGGGTGGTAGAGATGAAGCTTTCTTT
.	TRBJ1-5	TRBD1	15	TRBV19	CASKGGQGGNQPQHF	TGTGCCAGTAAAGGGGGACAGGGGGGGAATCAGCCCCAGCATTTT
.	TRBJ1-3	.	13	TRBV7-8	CASSSSAGNTIYF	TGTGCCAGCAGCTCCTCCGCAGGAAACACCATATATTTT
few	TRBJ2-7	.	11	TRBV7-2	CASSTGIEQYF	TGTGCCAGCAGCACAGGAATCGAGCAGTACTTC
.	TRBJ2-7	.	13	TRBV30	CAWSASQVPNQYF	TGTGCCTGGAGTGCATCTCAAGTACCCAACCAGTACTTC
.	TRBJ1-2	.	12	TRBV27	CASSQFGYGYTF	TGTGCCAGCAGCCAGTTCGGCTATGGCTACACCTTC
once	TRBJ2-1	TRBD1	16	TRBV6-1	CASSVDRVAVGNEQFF	TGTGCCAGCAGTGTCGACAGGGTCGCCGTCGGGAATGAGCAGTTCTTC
once	TRBJ2-7	.	12	TRBV5-4	CASSLNLYEQYF	TGTGCCAGCAGCTTGAACTTATACGAGCAGTACTTC